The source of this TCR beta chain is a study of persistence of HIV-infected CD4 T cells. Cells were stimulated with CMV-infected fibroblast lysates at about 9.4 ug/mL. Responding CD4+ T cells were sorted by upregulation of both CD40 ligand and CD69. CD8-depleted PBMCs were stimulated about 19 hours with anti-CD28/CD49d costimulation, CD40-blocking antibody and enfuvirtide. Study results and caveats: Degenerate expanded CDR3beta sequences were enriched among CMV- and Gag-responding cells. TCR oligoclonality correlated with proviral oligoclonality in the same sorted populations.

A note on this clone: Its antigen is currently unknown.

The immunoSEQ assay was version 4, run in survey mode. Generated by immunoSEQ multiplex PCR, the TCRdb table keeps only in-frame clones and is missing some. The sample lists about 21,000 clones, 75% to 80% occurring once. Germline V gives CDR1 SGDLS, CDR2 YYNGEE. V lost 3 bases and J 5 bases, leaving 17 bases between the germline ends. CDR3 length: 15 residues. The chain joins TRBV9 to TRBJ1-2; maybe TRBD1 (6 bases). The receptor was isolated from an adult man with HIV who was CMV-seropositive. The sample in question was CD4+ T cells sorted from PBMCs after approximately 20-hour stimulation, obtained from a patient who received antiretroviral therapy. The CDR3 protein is CASSGGGGPLYGYTF. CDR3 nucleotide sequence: TGTGCCAGCAGCGGAGGGGGGGGCCCTTTATATGGCTACACCTTC.